Following are 19 T cell receptor beta chains from one sample sequenced in a study of cytomegalovirus exposure and HLA in healthy donors. Use of 60 Vbeta and 13 Jbeta primers characterized the PCR. Method: immunoSEQ multiplex PCR; TCRdb's copy keeps in-frame clones and lacks some. The table includes around 150,000 clones, roughly 80% detected once. Input material: PBMCs. These receptors all stem from a woman aged 40 to 50 in good health and CMV-seropositive.

The sample holds a few counts of this clone. The chain is built from TRBV11-2 and TRBJ2-3; 14 bases are shared with TRBD2. The CDR3 runs 16 residues. V lost 5 bases to trimming and J lost 1 base; unmatched junction nucleotides: 2. Germline loops: CDR1 SGHAT, CDR2 FQNNGV. CDR3 in DNA: TGTGCCAGCAGCAGACTAGCGGGAGGGGGCACAGATACGCAGTATTTT. It is translated as CASSRLAGGGTDTQYF.

This clone occurred once. The rearrangement uses TRBV18 and TRBJ2-1, with 7 bases fitting TRBD2. This CDR3 region has 15 residues. The J segment lost 7 bases and the V segment lost 2 bases, leaving 8 bases of the junction unmatched. Germline V gene sequence: CDR1 KGHSH, CDR2 LQKENI. The CDR3 is CASSPNRAGANEQFF. CDR3 in DNA: TGTGCCAGCTCACCAAACCGGGCGGGAGCGAATGAGCAGTTCTTC. The full variable domain, with the rest looked up from reference TRBV18 and TRBJ2-1, is NAGVMQNPRHLVRRRGQEARLRCSPMKGHSHVYWYRQLPEEGLKFMVYLQKENIIDESGMPKERFSAEFPKEGPSILRIQQVVRGDSAAYFCASSPNRAGANEQFFGPGTRLTVL.

This clone was recorded a few times. This chain uses TRBV15 with TRBJ2-7; possibly TRBD2 for D (6 bases). V was clipped by 8 bases and J by 0 bases, with 8 bases between them. Germline V gene lookup returns CDR1 LNHNV and CDR2 YYDKDF (reference sequence). The CDR3 runs 12 residues. The chain's CDR3 is CATGRSSYEQYF. The DNA of the CDR3 is TGTGCCACCGGGAGGAGCTCCTACGAGCAGTACTTC.

The count of this clone is one. The J gene is TRBJ1-2, the V gene TRBV7-3; D remains ambiguous. CDR3 length equals 13 residues. V was pared by 2 bases and J by 6 bases, with 10 bases between. Germline lookup yields CDR1 SGHTA and CDR2 FQGTGA. The CDR3 bases are TGTGCCAGCAGCTTAGCGCCGTTGGATGGCTACACCTTC. Translated, it gives CASSLAPLDGYTF.

Concerning this clone itself: One end of the junction fails to match germline, which may point to a read error. V and J are TRBV6-6 and TRBJ1-1, with a tentative D call TRBD1 (6 bases). Germline loops: CDR1 MNHNY, CDR2 SVGAGI (reference sequence). The CDR3 is made up of 14 amino acids. The CDR3, as DNA: TGTGCCGGCAGTTCTCCACAGGGCCGCACTGAAGCTTTCTTT. Translation: CAGSSPQGRTEAFF.

This clone has only a few counts. The CDR3 loop is CASSPNPDSSYEQYF. The CDR3 DNA sequence: TGTGCCAGCAGCCCAAACCCGGACAGCTCCTACGAGCAGTACTTC. V and J are TRBV5-4 and TRBJ2-7, with a weak D call TRBD1 (6 bases). Looked up from germline, CDR1 is SGHNT and CDR2 is YYREEE (reference sequence). V was trimmed by 4 bases and J by 0 bases, leaving 14 bases between them. CDR3 length: 15 amino acids.

A word on this clone: In the same sample, other DNA sequences code for this CDR3. This sequence joins TRBV11-2 and TRBJ2-7; TRBD1 is a possible D gene (5 bases). This CDR3 is built from 12 residues. V was clipped by 5 bases and J by 3 bases, with 8 bases between them. Germline V gene lookup returns CDR1 SGHAT and CDR2 FQNNGV. The chain's CDR3 is CASSPTGYEQYF. In DNA, the CDR3 is TGTGCCAGCAGCCCAACAGGCTACGAGCAGTACTTC.

The chain carries TRBV10-3 and TRBJ1-1; possibly TRBD1 for D (5 bases). V was clipped by 6 bases and J by 0 bases, with 14 bases between them. CDR3 size: 15 residues. From germline, CDR1 is ENHRY and CDR2 SYGVKD. The CDR3 region has the DNA TGTGCCATCAGGGCGGGACTCGGGATGAACACTGAAGCTTTCTTT. Translation gives CAIRAGLGMNTEAFF.

This clone was seen once. The rearrangement joins TRBV27 to TRBJ1-1; D ambiguous. The V end was cut by 6 bases, the J end by 3 bases, with 11 bases between. Germline CDR1 and CDR2: MNHEY and SMNVEV (reference sequence). CDR3 length equals 13 residues. CDR3 loop: CASRLDGDTEAFF. The CDR3, as DNA: TGTGCCAGCAGACTCGACGGGGACACTGAAGCTTTCTTT.

This rearrangement joins TRBV23-1 to TRBJ2-7; 8 bases are shared with TRBD2. TRBV23-1 is known as an ORF, though its function is uncertain. V shed 7 bases and J 2 bases; nucleotides not matched to a gene: 13. This CDR3 has 16 residues. The CDR3 reads CASIRRSGKFPYEQYF. Written as DNA, the CDR3 is TGCGCCAGCATAAGACGTAGCGGGAAGTTTCCCTACGAGCAGTACTTC.

The chain carries TRBV7-9 and TRBJ2-1; 8 positions agree with TRBD2. The CDR3 sequence is 16 residues long. V dropped 3 bases and J dropped 1; count of bases not matched to a gene: 5. The germline V gene has CDR1 SEHNR and CDR2 FQNEAQ (reference sequence). CDR3 residues: CASSLTSVKSYNEQFF. CDR3 nucleotide sequence: TGTGCCAGCAGCTTGACTAGCGTCAAATCCTACAATGAGCAGTTCTTC.

The J gene is TRBJ2-3, the V gene TRBV5-4; TRBD2 matches 8 bases. The CDR3 is made up of 15 amino acids. V dropped 4 bases and J dropped 1; count of bases not matched to a gene: 5. The V gene's germline CDR1 is SGHNT and CDR2 YYREEE (reference sequence). The CDR3, as DNA: TGTGCCAGCAGCATAACTAGCGGAGGCACAGATACGCAGTATTTT. Protein: CASSITSGGTDTQYF.

This clone is a singleton in its sample. The rearrangement uses TRBV29-1 and TRBJ2-5; D might be TRBD1 (6 bases). The J call could be wrong; TRBJ2-7 is a better fit for the DNA end. This CDR3 has 13 residues. Germline-derived CDR1 and CDR2 are SQVTM and ANQGSEA. Here the CDR3 reads CSVREGDWNEQYF. The CDR3 DNA reads as TGCAGCGTACGCGAGGGGGATTGGAACGAGCAGTACTTC.

About this clone itself: At one boundary the junction diverges from the germline segment, which might be a read error. V gene TRBV7-9 combines with J gene TRBJ2-1, with TRBD1 identical over 7 bases. Germline lookup yields CDR1 SEHNR and CDR2 FQNEAQ (reference sequence). CDR3 length: 18 residues. In DNA, the CDR3 is TGTTCCAGCAGCTTAGTAGGGCTACAGGGGAGCTCCTACAATGAGCAGTTCTTC. Protein sequence: CSSSLVGLQGSSYNEQFF.

Only one count was recorded for this clone. J is TRBJ1-2 and V is TRBV28; 10 nucleotides align to TRBD1. Germline CDR1 reads MDHEN; CDR2 reads SYDVKM. This CDR3 has 13 amino acids. With 9 bases clipped from V and 4 bases from J, the junction kept 5 bases outside the gene matches. For the CDR3, the DNA is TGTGCCAGTACGACAGGGGGCGTCTATGGCTACACCTTC. As protein: CASTTGGVYGYTF.

This clone has a single count. The chain uses TRBV6-1 and TRBJ2-7; 9 bases are shared with TRBD2. The CDR3 runs 14 residues. Germline-derived CDR1 and CDR2 are MNHNS and SASEGT. V shed 4 bases and J 2 bases; nucleotides not matched to a gene: 3. The CDR3 region has the DNA TGTGCCAGCAGTGTGGGCGGGAGGGCCTACGAGCAGTACTTC. It yields the protein CASSVGGRAYEQYF.

This sequence joins TRBV9 and TRBJ2-3; D is unresolved. This CDR3 has 14 amino acids. The V end lost 2 bases, the J end lost 0 bases, and 7 bases lay between the germline ends. CDR1 is SGDLS, CDR2 YYNGEE, per germline. The CDR3 region is CASSVHTSTDTQYF. CDR3 DNA sequence: TGTGCCAGCAGCGTGCATACTAGCACAGATACGCAGTATTTT.

The rearrangement links TRBV27 to TRBJ2-3; D gene ambiguous. V lost 6 bases and J lost 2, with 6 bases in between. The germline gives CDR1 MNHEY, CDR2 SMNVEV (reference sequence). CDR3 length: 12 amino acids. Here the CDR3 DNA reads TGTGCCAGCAGCCAAAACACAGATACGCAGTATTTT. Translated: CASSQNTDTQYF.

This chain joins TRBV7-2 and TRBJ1-4; D uncertain. V dropped 6 bases and J dropped 2 bases, with 13 bases sitting between them. The CDR3 runs to 15 residues. CDR1 is SGHTA, CDR2 FQGNSA, per germline. The CDR3 loop is CASSRLTETNEKLFF. As DNA, the CDR3 is TGTGCCAGCAGTCGATTGACGGAGACTAATGAAAAACTGTTTTTT.